A selection of T cell receptor beta chains follows, all from one sample in a study of blood T cell repertoires in COVID-19. Method: immunoSEQ multiplex PCR; TCRdb's copy keeps in-frame clones and lacks some. In the table there are about 280,000 clones, 80% to 85% of which are singletons. Sequenced: PBMCs or T cells enriched from blood (not recorded which). The receptors were gathered from a middle-aged man who had been exposed to COVID-19. Both conserved end residues are part of each CDR3. The order of the fields is clone size, D gene, J gene, V gene, CDR3 protein, CDR3 DNA. The D gene is left open where the match is weak. For some rows the clone size is stated as once, few or many, or as a class when expanded; others skip it.

NA,TRBD1,TRBJ2-2,TRBV7-6,CASSPNRGASTGELFF,TGTGCCAGCAGCCCTAACAGGGGGGCAAGCACCGGGGAGCTGTTTTTT
once,NA,TRBJ1-5,TRBV6-5,CAAEVGNNQPQHF,TGTGCCGCGGAGGTGGGAAACAATCAGCCCCAGCATTTT
NA,NA,TRBJ2-5,TRBV11-2,CASSPARQKRDQYF,TGTGCCAGCAGCCCAGCGCGGCAGAAGAGAGACCAGTACTTC
NA,TRBD1,TRBJ2-7,TRBV5-5,CASSLAPGGFYEQYF,TGTGCCAGCAGCTTGGCCCCAGGGGGCTTCTACGAGCAGTACTTC
NA,NA,TRBJ2-7,TRBV6-5,CASSYAPREHYEQYF,TGTGCCAGCAGTTACGCACCCCGAGAGCACTACGAGCAGTACTTC
NA,NA,TRBJ1-2,TRBV12-3/TRBV12-4,CASKQSNYGYTF,TGTGCCAGCAAACAGAGTAACTATGGCTACACCTTC
NA,TRBD1,TRBJ2-4,TRBV5-1,CASSPGTVGNIQYF,TGCGCCAGCAGCCCCGGGACAGTTGGGAACATTCAGTACTTC
many,TRBD2,TRBJ2-1,TRBV6-4,CASSPGRGSYNEQFF,TGTGCCAGCAGCCCCGGGAGGGGCTCCTACAATGAGCAGTTCTTC
NA,TRBD2,TRBJ2-7,TRBV4-1,CASSGLAVYEQYF,TGCGCCAGCTCGGGACTAGCGGTCTACGAGCAGTACTTC
NA,TRBD1,TRBJ1-2,TRBV27,CASNPGQGYGYTF,TGTGCCAGCAACCCGGGACAGGGCTATGGCTACACCTTC
NA,NA,TRBJ1-2,TRBV5-6,CASSFGEYGYTF,TGTGCCAGCAGCTTTGGAGAGTATGGCTACACCTTC
NA,TRBD1,TRBJ2-7,TRBV6-5,CASSYSQQGPYEQYF,TGTGCCAGCAGTTACTCCCAACAGGGGCCCTACGAGCAGTACTTC
NA,TRBD1,TRBJ1-2,TRBV9,CASSVEMEGQGEKRDGYTF,TGTGCCAGCAGCGTAGAAATGGAGGGACAGGGAGAGAAGCGCGATGGCTACACCTTC
once,TRBD1,TRBJ2-2,TRBV27,CASSYTGDGELFF,TGTGCCAGCAGTTATACAGGGGACGGGGAGCTGTTTTTT
NA,NA,TRBJ2-3,TRBV9,CATSHTDTQYF,TGTGCCACCTCACACACAGATACGCAGTATTTT
NA,NA,TRBJ2-7,TRBV18,CASSPSQVGNEQYF,TGTGCCAGCTCACCATCCCAGGTCGGGAACGAGCAGTACTTC
few,NA,TRBJ2-7,TRBV4-1,CASSQNLEIPSYEQYF,TGCGCCAGCAGCCAAAATCTAGAGATCCCTTCCTACGAGCAGTACTTC
NA,NA,TRBJ2-3,TRBV7-8,CASSLASGDTQYF,TGTGCCAGCAGCTTAGCGTCGGGGGATACGCAGTATTTT
NA,NA,TRBJ1-2,TRBV11-3,CASSLDRPGWSAGYTF,TGTGCCAGCAGCTTAGATCGGCCAGGGTGGAGTGCGGGCTACACCTTC
NA,TRBD2,TRBJ2-2,TRBV7-8,CASSLGGLAGFGGELFF,TGTGCCAGCAGCTTAGGGGGACTAGCGGGATTTGGCGGGGAGCTGTTTTTT
once,TRBD2,TRBJ2-1,TRBV18,CASPRMVGTSGYNEQFF,TGTGCCAGCCCCCGTATGGTAGGGACTAGCGGCTACAATGAGCAGTTCTTC
NA,TRBD2,TRBJ2-7,TRBV19,CASSITSGRVEQYF,TGTGCCAGTAGTATAACTAGCGGGAGGGTCGAGCAGTACTTC
NA,TRBD2,TRBJ2-1,TRBV3-1/TRBV3-2,CASSQDSGLAGNNEQFF,TGTGCCAGCAGCCAAGATTCGGGACTAGCGGGCAACAATGAGCAGTTCTTC
NA,TRBD2,TRBJ2-3,TRBV5-1,CASSRGTSGNTDTQYF,TGCGCCAGCAGCCGAGGGACTAGCGGAAACACAGATACGCAGTATTTT
NA,NA,TRBJ1-5,TRBV10-3,CAISEAGGLGPSVSNQPQHF,TGTGCCATCAGTGAGGCAGGAGGTTTAGGGCCTTCTGTTAGCAATCAGCCCCAGCATTTT
once,NA,TRBJ2-7,TRBV28,CASSLYLGPLYEQYF,TGTGCCAGCAGTTTATATTTGGGGCCGCTCTACGAGCAGTACTTC
NA,NA,TRBJ1-1,TRBV4-2,CASSQVMTALEAFF,TGTGCCAGCAGCCAAGTAATGACAGCCCTTGAAGCTTTCTTT
NA,NA,TRBJ1-5,TRBV18,CASRGASNQPQHF,TGTGCCAGCCGGGGGGCTAGCAATCAGCCCCAGCATTTT
NA,NA,TRBJ1-2,TRBV4-1,CASSQVSSRGYGYTF,TGCGCCAGCAGCCAAGTATCGAGCAGGGGATACGGCTACACCTTC